Shown below are 14 T cell receptor beta chains from a single sample sequenced in a study of shared clonotypes between healthy human individuals. Produced via immunoSEQ multiplex PCR; TCRdb's table is partial and in-frame only. The table lists some 2,500,000 clones, approximately 90% of them singletons. Sequenced: naive CD4+ T cells from PBMCs. The sample's subset: CD45RA+ positively selected. The receptors shown here come from a man aged 18-30 years in good health. Some clones in this sample may be carry-over from other donors' samples.

The V gene is TRBV19, the J gene TRBJ2-7, with D possibly being TRBD1 or TRBD2 (5 bases each). Deletions cut 5 bases from V and 9 bases from J, with 17 bases between. The V gene's germline CDR1 is LNHDA and CDR2 SQIVND (reference sequence). This CDR3 is 13 amino acids long. CDR3 loop: CASSAIGTASQYF. CDR3 DNA: TGTGCCAGTAGTGCCATTGGGACGGCTTCGCAGTACTTC.

Turning to this clone: Other DNA sequences in the same sample also yield this CDR3. This rearrangement joins TRBV7-9 to TRBJ2-7; D might be TRBD2 (5 bases). The CDR3 totals 13 residues. From germline, CDR1 is SEHNR and CDR2 FQNEAQ (reference sequence). V was pared by 5 bases and J by 3 bases, with 11 bases between. CDR3 in DNA: TGTGCCAGCAGCCTGCCGGGGAGCTACGAGCAGTACTTC. Its translation: CASSLPGSYEQYF.

In the case of this clone: The sample carries other DNA sequences with the same CDR3. V is TRBV7-2 and J is TRBJ1-5, with 9 bases that match TRBD1. The CDR3 loop spans 14 amino acids. CDR1 SGHTA and CDR2 FQGNSA come from the germline V gene. The J segment lost 5 bases and the V segment lost 2 bases, leaving 1 base of the junction unmatched. For the CDR3, the DNA is TGTGCCAGCAGCTTAAGGACAGGGGATCAGCCCCAGCATTTT. It codes for CASSLRTGDQPQHF.

The J gene is TRBJ2-3, the V gene TRBV12-5; D is possibly TRBD1 (6 bases). Germline CDR1 is LGHNT and CDR2 is FRNRAP. V gave up 5 bases and J gave up 0 bases, with 12 bases separating them. This CDR3 is 15 amino acids long. The CDR3 DNA reads TGTGCTAGTGGTCAGGGGCAGACTAGCACAGATACGCAGTATTTT. Translating it yields CASGQGQTSTDTQYF. Looking up the rest from reference TRBV12-5 and TRBJ2-3 gives the full variable domain: DARVTQTPRHKVTEMGQEVTMRCQPILGHNTVFWYRQTMMQGLELLAYFRNRAPLDDSGMPKDRFSAEMPDATLATLKIQPSEPRDSAVYFCASGQGQTSTDTQYFGPGTRLTVL.

This clone appeared a single time. The chain combines TRBV28 with TRBJ1-1; TRBD1 agrees at 7 bases. The germline CDR1 and CDR2 sequences are MDHEN and SYDVKM. The CDR3 runs 15 residues. After removal of 6 bases from V and 0 bases from J, the junction contained 7 bases not matched to a gene. CDR3: CASSEGGAMNTEAFF. The DNA of the CDR3 is TGTGCCAGCAGCGAAGGGGGCGCGATGAACACTGAAGCTTTCTTT.

The V and J genes are TRBV29-1 and TRBJ2-7; 7 nucleotides line up with TRBD1. CDR1 and CDR2 from the germline V gene are SQVTM and ANQGSEA. V lost 6 bases and J lost 5; bases outside the gene matches: 10. This CDR3 contains 13 residues. In nucleotides, the CDR3 is TGCAGCGTCACATACAGGGGTACCCACGAGCAGTACTTC. Amino acid sequence: CSVTYRGTHEQYF.

The CDR3 protein is CASSEIPRSGELFF. The DNA of the CDR3 is TGTGCCAGCAGTGAAATCCCTCGGAGCGGGGAGCTGTTTTTT. The rearrangement joins TRBV6-1 to TRBJ2-2; D not resolved. CDR1 is MNHNS, CDR2 SASEGT, per germline. This CDR3 is 14 amino acids long. With 2 bases removed from V and 7 bases from J, the gap between germline ends came to 11 bases.

The chain combines TRBV11-2 with TRBJ2-2, with TRBD2 matching 8 bases. Germline loops: CDR1 SGHAT, CDR2 FQNNGV. The CDR3 contains 13 residues. Trimming took 1 base from V and 15 from J; bases not matched to a gene: 7. CDR3 protein: CASSLGERGWLFF. The CDR3 bases are TGTGCCAGCAGCTTAGGGGAGCGGGGGTGGTTGTTTTTT.

The CDR3 nucleotides are TGCGCCAGCAGCCAAGAACTCGGGACACCTAACTATGGCTACACCTTC. Residues: CASSQELGTPNYGYTF. This rearrangement joins TRBV4-3 to TRBJ1-2; the D gene is possibly TRBD1 (6 bases). CDR1 LGHNA and CDR2 YSLEER come from the germline V gene. The V gene lost 0 bases and the J gene lost 0 bases, with 11 bases spanning the gap. This CDR3 spans 16 amino acids.

Concerning this clone: Additional DNA sequences in this sample encode the identical CDR3. The gene calls are TRBV28 and TRBJ2-7; D possibly corresponds to TRBD2 (6 bases). CDR1 and CDR2 (germline): MDHEN, SYDVKM. The CDR3 length is 13 residues. V gave up 2 bases and J gave up 3 bases, with 8 bases separating them. CDR3: CASSLGGYYEQYF. The CDR3 DNA sequence: TGTGCCAGCAGTTTAGGAGGGTACTACGAGCAGTACTTC.

The chain joins TRBV4-1 to TRBJ2-3; the match to TRBD2 covers 9 bases. The CDR3 totals 15 residues. The V gene end was trimmed by 4 bases and the J gene end by 0 bases; junction bases not matched to a gene: 2. Germline V CDR1 and CDR2: MGHRA, YSYEKL. For the CDR3, the DNA is TGCGCCAGCAGCCGAGCGGGAGGAAGCACAGATACGCAGTATTTT. It is translated as CASSRAGGSTDTQYF.

This rearrangement joins TRBV7-8 to TRBJ1-5, with unresolved D. Germline V gene sequence: CDR1 SGHVS, CDR2 FQNEAQ. This CDR3 is 16 amino acids long. The V end was cut by 5 bases, the J end by 3 bases, with 17 bases between. The CDR3 coding sequence is TGTGCCAGCAGCGCCTCCCCCGGGCAGAACAATCAGCCCCAGCATTTT. It yields the protein CASSASPGQNNQPQHF.

This chain joins TRBV4-3 and TRBJ2-1; D is uncertain. The CDR3 is made up of 17 amino acids. V gave up 3 bases and J gave up 6 bases, with 21 bases separating them. Germline V lookup: CDR1 LGHNA, CDR2 YSLEER. CDR3 sequence (DNA): TGCGCCAGCAGCCAGGATATTTTAGGCCACCCAACCAATGAGCAGTTCTTC. Its translation: CASSQDILGHPTNEQFF.

The chain is built from TRBV6-1 and TRBJ2-5, with 10 bases fitting TRBD1. CDR3 length: 15 residues. The trim removed 4 bases at V and 1 base at J, leaving 3 bases unmatched. Germline V lookup: CDR1 MNHNS, CDR2 SASEGT. The CDR3 reads CASSVRTGGQETQYF. The CDR3 nucleotides read TGTGCCAGCAGTGTTCGGACAGGGGGCCAAGAGACCCAGTACTTC.